This T cell receptor (beta chain) was recorded in a study of blood T cell repertoires in COVID-19. Looking at the study overall: COVID-19 samples from acute and convalescent phases originated in the United States, Italy and Spain. T cells, B-cell-depleted T cells, or PBMCs provided the cDNA or gDNA that served as material.

TCRdb's copy holds only in-frame clones and misses some; the assay was immunoSEQ multiplex PCR. Of 60,000 to 70,000 clones in the sample, around four fifths were seen once. The CDR3 extends over 18 amino acids. With 4 bases clipped from V and 6 bases from J, the junction kept 11 bases outside the gene matches. Germline V gives CDR1 MNHEY, CDR2 SMNVEV (reference sequence). The specimen was peripheral blood. The rearrangement joins TRBV27 to TRBJ2-1; TRBD2 aligns across 14 bases. The source of this sequence is a human donor in a cohort sampled during active COVID-19. The DNA of the CDR3 is TGTGCCAGCAGTTCCTTGACTAGCGGGGGGGCCTCGGTCAATGAGCAGTTCTTC. Translating it yields CASSSLTSGGASVNEQFF.